This TCR beta chain was sequenced during a study of T cells in Graves' hyperthyroidism and ophthalmopathy. This clonotype was observed a handful of times. What it binds is unknown. Template material for amplifying TCR beta CDR3 regions consisted of RNA transcripts. TCR CDR3 regions were first amplified by RT-PCR with HTBI primers. One entry per CDR3 protein, called by TCRdb with MiXCR from the multiplex PCR reads. Of approximately 400,000 distinct CDR3 sequences listed, roughly 13% are singletons. V trimming: 1 base; J trimming: 2 bases; junction bases outside the gene matches: 6. The CDR3 is 15 amino acids. The germline V gene encodes CDR1 SGDLS and CDR2 YYNGEE. Newly diagnosed hyperthyroidism, duration under 2 months, in patients aged 18 to 65. Whole-study findings and limits: Among thyroid clonotypes expanded above 0.001, most also appeared in blood.

Sequenced sample: blood. This clonotype was sampled from a man under 40 with Graves' hyperthyroidism that later progressed to Graves' ophthalmopathy. The chain uses TRBV9 and TRBJ2-7, with 7 nucleotides matching TRBD1. The CDR3 coding sequence is TGTGCCAGCAGCGTAACGGCAGGGGGAACCTACGAGCAGTACTTC. Amino acids: CASSVTAGGTYEQYF.